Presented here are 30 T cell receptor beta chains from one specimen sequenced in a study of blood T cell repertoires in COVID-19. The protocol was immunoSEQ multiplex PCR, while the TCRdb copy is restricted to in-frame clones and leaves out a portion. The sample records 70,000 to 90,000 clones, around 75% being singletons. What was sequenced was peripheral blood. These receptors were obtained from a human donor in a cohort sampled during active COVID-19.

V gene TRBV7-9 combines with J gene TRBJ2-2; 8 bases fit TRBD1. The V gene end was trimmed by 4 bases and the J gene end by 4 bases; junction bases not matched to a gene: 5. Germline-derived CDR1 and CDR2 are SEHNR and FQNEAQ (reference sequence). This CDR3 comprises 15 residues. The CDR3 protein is CASSSDRVGTGELFF. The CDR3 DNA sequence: TGTGCCAGCAGCTCGGACAGGGTGGGCACCGGGGAGCTGTTTTTT.

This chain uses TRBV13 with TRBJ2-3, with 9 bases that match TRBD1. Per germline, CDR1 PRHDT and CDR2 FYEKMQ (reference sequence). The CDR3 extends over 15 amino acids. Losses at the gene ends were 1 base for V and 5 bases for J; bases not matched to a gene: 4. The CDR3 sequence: CASSLDRGHIDTQYF. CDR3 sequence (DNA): TGTGCCAGCAGCTTAGACAGGGGGCACATAGATACGCAGTATTTT.

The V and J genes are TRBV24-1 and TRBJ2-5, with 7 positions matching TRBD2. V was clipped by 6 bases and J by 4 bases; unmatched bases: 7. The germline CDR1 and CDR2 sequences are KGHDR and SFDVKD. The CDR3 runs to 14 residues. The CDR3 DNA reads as TGTGCCACCAGTCCCTCGCGGGAGCCAGAGACCCAGTACTTC. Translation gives CATSPSREPETQYF.

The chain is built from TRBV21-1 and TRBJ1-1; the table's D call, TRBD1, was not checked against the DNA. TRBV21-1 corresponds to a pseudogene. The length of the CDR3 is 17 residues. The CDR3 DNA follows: TGTGCCAGCAGCAAAGAAGTTTTAGGCAGGCGGAACACTGAAGCTTTCTTT. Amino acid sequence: CASSKEVLGRRNTEAFF.

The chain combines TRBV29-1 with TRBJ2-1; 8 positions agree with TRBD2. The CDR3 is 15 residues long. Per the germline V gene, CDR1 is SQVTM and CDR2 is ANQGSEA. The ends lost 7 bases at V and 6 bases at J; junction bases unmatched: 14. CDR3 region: CSAPVGSGGINEQFF. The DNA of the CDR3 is TGCAGCGCCCCAGTAGGGTCGGGAGGGATCAATGAGCAGTTCTTC.

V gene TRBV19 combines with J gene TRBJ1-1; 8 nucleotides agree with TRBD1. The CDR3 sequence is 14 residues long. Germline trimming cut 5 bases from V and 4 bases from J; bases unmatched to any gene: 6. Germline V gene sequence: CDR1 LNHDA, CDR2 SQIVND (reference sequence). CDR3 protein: CASSGQGRITEAFF. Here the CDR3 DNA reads TGTGCCAGTAGTGGACAGGGTAGGATCACTGAAGCTTTCTTT.

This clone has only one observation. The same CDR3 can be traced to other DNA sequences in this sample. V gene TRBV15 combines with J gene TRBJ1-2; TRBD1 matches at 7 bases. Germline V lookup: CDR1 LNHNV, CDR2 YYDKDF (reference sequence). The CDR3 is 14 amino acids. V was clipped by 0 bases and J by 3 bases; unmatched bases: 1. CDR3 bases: TGTGCCACCAGCAGAGACAGGGGGGACTATGGCTACACCTTC. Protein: CATSRDRGDYGYTF.

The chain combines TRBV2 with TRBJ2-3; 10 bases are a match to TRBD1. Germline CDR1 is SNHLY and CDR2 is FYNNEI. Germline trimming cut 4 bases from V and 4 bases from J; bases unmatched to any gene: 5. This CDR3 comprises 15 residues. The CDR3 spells CASSADRGLADTQYF. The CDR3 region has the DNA TGTGCCAGCAGTGCCGACAGGGGGCTTGCAGATACGCAGTATTTT.

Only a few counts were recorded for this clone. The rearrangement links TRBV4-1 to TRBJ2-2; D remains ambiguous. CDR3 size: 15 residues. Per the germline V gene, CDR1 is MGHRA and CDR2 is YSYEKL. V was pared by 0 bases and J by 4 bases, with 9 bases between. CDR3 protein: CASSQDPGTTGELFF. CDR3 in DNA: TGCGCCAGCAGCCAAGATCCTGGCACCACCGGGGAGCTGTTTTTT.

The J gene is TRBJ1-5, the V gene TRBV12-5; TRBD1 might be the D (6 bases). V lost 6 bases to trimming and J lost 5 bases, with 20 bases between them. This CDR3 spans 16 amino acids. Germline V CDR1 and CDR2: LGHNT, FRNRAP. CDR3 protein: CASGTSRGARDQPQHF. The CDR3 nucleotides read TGTGCTAGTGGCACAAGCAGGGGAGCGCGGGATCAGCCCCAGCATTTT.

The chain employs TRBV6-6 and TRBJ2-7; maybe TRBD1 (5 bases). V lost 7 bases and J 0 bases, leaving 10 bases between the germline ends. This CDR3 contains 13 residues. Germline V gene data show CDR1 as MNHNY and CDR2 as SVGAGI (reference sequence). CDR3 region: CASTTTDSYEQYF. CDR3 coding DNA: TGTGCCAGCACCACGACAGACTCCTACGAGCAGTACTTC.

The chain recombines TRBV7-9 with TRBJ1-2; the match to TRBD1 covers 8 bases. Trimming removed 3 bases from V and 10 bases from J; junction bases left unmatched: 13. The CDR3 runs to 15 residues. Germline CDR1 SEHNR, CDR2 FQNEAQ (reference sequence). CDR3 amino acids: CASSFGQGAEGDYTF. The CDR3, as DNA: TGTGCCAGCAGCTTCGGACAGGGCGCTGAGGGTGACTACACCTTC.

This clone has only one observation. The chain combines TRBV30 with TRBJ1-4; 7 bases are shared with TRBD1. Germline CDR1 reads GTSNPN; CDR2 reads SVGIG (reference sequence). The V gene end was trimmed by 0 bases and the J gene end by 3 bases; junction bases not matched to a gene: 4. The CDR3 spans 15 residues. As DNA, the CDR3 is TGTGCCTGGAGTGTACTGGGACAGTCTAATGAAAAACTGTTTTTT. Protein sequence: CAWSVLGQSNEKLFF.

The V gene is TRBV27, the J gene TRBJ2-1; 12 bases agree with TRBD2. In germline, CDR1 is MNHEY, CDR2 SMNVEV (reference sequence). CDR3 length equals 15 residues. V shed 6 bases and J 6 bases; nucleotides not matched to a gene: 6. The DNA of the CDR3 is TGTGCCAGCAGCGCACTAGCGGGAGGATTCAATGAGCAGTTCTTC. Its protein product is CASSALAGGFNEQFF.

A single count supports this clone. The CDR3 DNA follows: TGTGCCAGCAGCTTGGCGTTTGGGGTCAGGGCCTCCGGCACAGATACGCAGTATTTT. Translated, it gives CASSLAFGVRASGTDTQYF. The chain links TRBV5-8 to TRBJ2-3, with D tentatively TRBD1 (5 bases). This CDR3 comprises 19 residues. From germline, CDR1 is SGHTS and CDR2 YDEGEE. V gave up 0 bases and J gave up 1 base, with 21 bases separating them.

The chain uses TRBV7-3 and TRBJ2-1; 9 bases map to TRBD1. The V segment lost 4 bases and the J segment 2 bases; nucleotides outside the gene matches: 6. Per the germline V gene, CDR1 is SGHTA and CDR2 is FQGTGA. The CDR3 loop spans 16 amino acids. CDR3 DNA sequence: TGTGCCAGCAGCTCCTCACGGGACAGGGCCTACAATGAGCAGTTCTTC. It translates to CASSSSRDRAYNEQFF.

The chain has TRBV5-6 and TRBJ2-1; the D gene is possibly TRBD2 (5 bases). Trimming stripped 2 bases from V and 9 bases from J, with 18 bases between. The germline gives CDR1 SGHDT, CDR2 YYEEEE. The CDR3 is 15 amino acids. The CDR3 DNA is TGTGCCAGCAGCTTAATCCGGGAACTCGGCAGTGAGCAGTTCTTC. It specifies CASSLIRELGSEQFF.

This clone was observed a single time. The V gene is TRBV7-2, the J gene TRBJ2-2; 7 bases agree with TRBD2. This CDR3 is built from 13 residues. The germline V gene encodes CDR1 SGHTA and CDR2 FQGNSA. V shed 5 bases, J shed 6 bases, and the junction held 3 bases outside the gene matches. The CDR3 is CASSTLAAGELFF. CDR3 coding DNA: TGTGCCAGCAGCACCCTAGCGGCCGGGGAGCTGTTTTTT.

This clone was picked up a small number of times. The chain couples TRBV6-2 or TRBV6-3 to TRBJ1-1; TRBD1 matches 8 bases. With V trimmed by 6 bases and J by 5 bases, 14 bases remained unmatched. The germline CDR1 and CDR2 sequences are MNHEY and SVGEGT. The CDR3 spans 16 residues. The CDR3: CASSPWTGNLETEAFF. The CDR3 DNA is TGTGCCAGCAGCCCTTGGACAGGGAATTTGGAAACTGAAGCTTTCTTT.

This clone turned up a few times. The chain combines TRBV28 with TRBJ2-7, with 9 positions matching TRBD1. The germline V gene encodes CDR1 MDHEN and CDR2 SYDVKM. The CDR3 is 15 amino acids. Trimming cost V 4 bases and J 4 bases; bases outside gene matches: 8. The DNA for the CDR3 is TGTGCCAGCAGTTCACAGGGGGCAGGTGGGTACGAGCAGTACTTC. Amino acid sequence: CASSSQGAGGYEQYF.

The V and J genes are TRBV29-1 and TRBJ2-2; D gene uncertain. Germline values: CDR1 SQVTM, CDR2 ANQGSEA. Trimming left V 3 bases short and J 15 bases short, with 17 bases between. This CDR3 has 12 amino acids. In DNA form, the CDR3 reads TGCAGCGTTGAGCGGCAGCCGTCGGTCTTGTTTTTT. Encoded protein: CSVERQPSVLFF.

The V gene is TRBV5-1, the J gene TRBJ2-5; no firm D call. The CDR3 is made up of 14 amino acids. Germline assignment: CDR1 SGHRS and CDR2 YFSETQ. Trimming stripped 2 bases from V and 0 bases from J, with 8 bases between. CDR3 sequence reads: CASSFDNNQETQYF. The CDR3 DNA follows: TGCGCCAGCAGCTTCGACAACAACCAAGAGACCCAGTACTTC.

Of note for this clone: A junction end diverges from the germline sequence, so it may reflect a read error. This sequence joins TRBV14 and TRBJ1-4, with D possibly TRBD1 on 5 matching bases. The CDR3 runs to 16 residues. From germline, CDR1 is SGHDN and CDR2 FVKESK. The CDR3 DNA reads TGTGCCAGCAGCCATCGGGAGGACATAACTAACGAAAAACTGTTTTTT. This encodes CASSHREDITNEKLFF.

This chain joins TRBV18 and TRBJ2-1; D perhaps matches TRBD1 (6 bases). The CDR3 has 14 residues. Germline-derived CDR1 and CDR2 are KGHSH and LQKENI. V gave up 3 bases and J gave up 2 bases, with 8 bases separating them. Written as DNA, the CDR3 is TGTGCCAGCTCACCCGACAGGACCTACAATGAGCAGTTCTTC. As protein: CASSPDRTYNEQFF.

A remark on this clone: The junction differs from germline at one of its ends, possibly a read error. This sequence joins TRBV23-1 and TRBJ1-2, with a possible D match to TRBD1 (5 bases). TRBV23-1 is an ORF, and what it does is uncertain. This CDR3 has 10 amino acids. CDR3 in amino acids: CASRRDRRAF. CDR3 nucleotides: TGCGCCAGCAGACGTGACAGAAGGGCCTTC.

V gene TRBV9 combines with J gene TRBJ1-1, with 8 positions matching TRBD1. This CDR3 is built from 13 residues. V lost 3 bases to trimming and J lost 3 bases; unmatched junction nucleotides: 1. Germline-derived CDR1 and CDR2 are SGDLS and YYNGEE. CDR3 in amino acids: CASSADRDTEAFF. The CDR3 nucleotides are TGTGCCAGCAGCGCGGACAGGGACACTGAAGCTTTCTTT.

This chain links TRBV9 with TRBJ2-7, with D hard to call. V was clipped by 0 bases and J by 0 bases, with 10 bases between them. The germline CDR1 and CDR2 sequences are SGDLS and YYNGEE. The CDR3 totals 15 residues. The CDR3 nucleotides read TGTGCCAGCAGCGTAGGGCAGGCGAGCTCCTACGAGCAGTACTTC. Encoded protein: CASSVGQASSYEQYF.

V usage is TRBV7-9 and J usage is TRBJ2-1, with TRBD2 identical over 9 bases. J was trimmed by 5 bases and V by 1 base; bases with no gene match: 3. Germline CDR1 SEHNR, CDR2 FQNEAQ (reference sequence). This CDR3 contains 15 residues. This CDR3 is CASSLGSGRDNEQFF. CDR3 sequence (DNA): TGTGCCAGCAGCTTAGGTAGCGGGAGAGACAATGAGCAGTTCTTC.

CDR3 in amino acids: CASSLVGAGVSETQYF. As DNA, the CDR3 is TGTGCCAGCAGCTTGGTGGGTGCGGGAGTTTCAGAGACCCAGTACTTC. The rearrangement uses TRBV5-4 and TRBJ2-5, with TRBD2 matching 7 bases. In germline, CDR1 is SGHNT, CDR2 YYREEE (reference sequence). The CDR3 is 16 residues long. Trimming removed 0 bases from V and 4 bases from J; junction bases left unmatched: 9.

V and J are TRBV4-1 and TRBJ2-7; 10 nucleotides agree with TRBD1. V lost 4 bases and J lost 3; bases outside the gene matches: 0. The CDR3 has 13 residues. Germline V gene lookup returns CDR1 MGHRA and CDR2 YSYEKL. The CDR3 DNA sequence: TGCGCCAGCAGCCGGGACAGGGGCTACGAGCAGTACTTC. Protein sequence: CASSRDRGYEQYF.